This T cell receptor (beta chain) was documented in a study of CD8 T cells in ankylosing spondylitis. Whole-study results and caveats: CD8+ by phenotype, disease-linked clones were relatively rare in peripheral blood. Blood from ankylosing spondylitis patients appeared to carry a characteristic roughly 8-variant TCR beta motif.

Germline V gene sequence: CDR1 SGHRS, CDR2 YFSETQ. This CDR3 has 16 amino acids. V was pared by 4 bases and J by 4 bases, with 5 bases of the junction left unmatched. This clonotype occurred a few times. The antigen is unknown. From the 5' RACE reads, TCRdb called clonotypes with MiXCR, one entry per CDR3 protein. This table has under 850,000 distinct CDR3 sequences, about 20% appearing once. V usage is TRBV5-1 and J usage is TRBJ2-1, with 13 nucleotides matching TRBD2. Sequenced sample: blood, either unsorted or a sorted T cell fraction (not recorded which). This TCR was sampled from a male donor with ankylosing spondylitis. The CDR3 sequence is CASSRTSGSGYNEQFF. In DNA, the CDR3 is TGCGCCAGCAGCAGGACTAGCGGGAGTGGATACAATGAGCAGTTCTTC.